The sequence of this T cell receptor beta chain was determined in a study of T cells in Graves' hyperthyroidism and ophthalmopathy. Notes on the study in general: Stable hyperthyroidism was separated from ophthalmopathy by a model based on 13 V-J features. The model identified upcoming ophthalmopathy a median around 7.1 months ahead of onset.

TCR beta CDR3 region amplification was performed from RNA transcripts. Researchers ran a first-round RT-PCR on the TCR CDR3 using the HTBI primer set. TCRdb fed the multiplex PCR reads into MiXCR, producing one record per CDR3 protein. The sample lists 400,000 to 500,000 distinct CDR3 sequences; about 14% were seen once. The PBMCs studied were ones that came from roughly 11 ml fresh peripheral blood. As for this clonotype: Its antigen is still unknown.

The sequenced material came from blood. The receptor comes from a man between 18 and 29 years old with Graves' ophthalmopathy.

The CDR3: CASSYSGGSEQYF. The CDR3 nucleotides read TGTGCCAGCAGTTACTCAGGGGGCTCCGAGCAGTACTTC. The genes are TRBV6-5 and TRBJ2-7, with 7 bases fitting TRBD1. Germline CDR1 reads MNHEY; CDR2 reads SVGAGI. Germline trimming cut 0 bases from V and 6 bases from J; bases unmatched to any gene: 2. The CDR3 is made up of 13 amino acids.